This T cell receptor beta chain appears in the sequencing data of a study of identical twins. Notes on the study in general: Within cord blood, abundant beta clonotypes carried fewer insertions, but memory repertoires showed no such trend.

The V segment lost 6 bases and the J segment 4 bases; nucleotides outside the gene matches: 11. Per the germline V gene, CDR1 is SNHLY and CDR2 is FYNNEI. CDR3 length: 16 residues. Template switching (which added a universal primer site) was used, and cDNA carried unique molecular identifiers. Using its own MiXCR run on the 5' RACE reads, TCRdb lists one record per CDR3 protein. This table holds 400,000 to 600,000 distinct CDR3 sequences, about 22% found once. For this clonotype: The antigen is not known.

In addition, the sample was reused for a study of yellow fever vaccine responses in identical twins.

Sequenced material: CD4+ T cells sorted from blood. The source is a young woman in good health. The chain is built from TRBV2 and TRBJ2-1; 8 positions match TRBD2. CDR3 nucleotide sequence: TGTGCCAGCAGCAGACAGGTAGCGGGACCTTACAATGAGCAGTTCTTC. This sequence encodes CASSRQVAGPYNEQFF.